A single T cell receptor beta chain is shown here with its context. The specificity of this receptor is unknown. No much larger clonotype is one base removed from it; base qualities were not supplied. Donors were enrolled in RACIN, a single-arm phase I dose-escalation trial combining nivolumab, ipilimumab, aspirin, low-dose cyclophosphamide and low-dose radiotherapy. To be eligible, a patient needed to have an advanced solid tumor that was TIL-negative. This entry is derived from a study of low-dose radiotherapy and immunotherapy resistance in tumors (dated by TCRdb to between 2021 and 2023). Context from the whole study: In Cohort 1, 0.5 Gy per fraction was delivered every 2 weeks, and a total PTV dose of 6.5 Gy was prescribed. Patients in Cohort 2 were given 1 Gy per fraction every two weeks, for a total of 13 Gy across 26 weeks. Nivolumab and ipilimumab were both given intravenously, with nivolumab at a 240 mg flat dose every two weeks and ipilimumab at 1 mg/kg every six weeks. Intravenous cyclophosphamide at 200 mg/m2 was administered every two weeks, one day ahead of each radiation and immunotherapy administration. Starting on cycle 1 day 1, patients took 300 mg of aspirin by mouth once daily for four cycles. Randomization of trial participants into treatment groups was not performed. Eight patients were included in the translational analysis, namely three from the first dose cohort plus the first five from the second dose cohort.

Taken from cysteine to phenylalanine, the CDR3 has 12 residues. The read is trimmed to its CDR3 DNA, 36 bases read in frame from base 1. Per the germline V gene, KGHSH is the CDR1 and LQKENI is the CDR2. The junction shows trimming of 5 bases on V and 4 bases on J, plus 8 bases between the germline ends. To make first-strand cDNA, Superscript III was used along with a set of TRAV- and TRBV-specific primers so that both the TCRalpha and TCRbeta chains were covered. TCRs were amplified with Phusion for around 20 PCR cycles, with a constant-region primer paired with the adapter attached to the V primers. Isolated mRNA was amplified with the MessageAmp II aRNA Amplification Kit, using a roughly 15-hour in vitro transcription at 37°C. The Dynabeads mRNA DIRECT Purification Kit was used to isolate the mRNA for TCR sequencing. Indexed Illumina adapters were added in a second Phusion PCR of 20 to 25 cycles, and the PCR products were purified with AMPure XP beads. As for how the authors treated the data: Custom Perl scripts were used to pool TCR sequences that encoded the same protein, to remove out-of-frame sequences, and to calculate the abundance of each clonotype. The analysis excluded TCR sequences that were supported by just one read. Shannon entropy, Gini index, clonality, richness, and the frequency of TCRs shared between repertoires were included as repertoire metrics. In TCRdb, the public reads were trimmed at Q25 with fastp and aligned with MiXCR, with productive beta chains retained. Identical CDR3 protein sequences are pooled into one entry, listed with their most common genes and DNA. Clone size and V and J calls follow TCRdb, not the original study. Recorded for this sample are about 12,000 distinct CDR3 sequences; roughly 72% of them occurred a single time. In total, the top ten clones hold 3.4% of the sample.

The chain is made from TRBV18 and TRBJ2-5; the D gene cannot be named for sure. This TCR derives from a human donor with advanced metastatic prostate, ovarian, gallbladder or colorectal cancer (not recorded which). This table probably holds off-target reads from a library built for another chain. The nucleotide sequence reads TGTGCCAGCTCAACCTATAGAGAGACCCAGTACTTC. This sequence encodes CASSTYRETQYF.